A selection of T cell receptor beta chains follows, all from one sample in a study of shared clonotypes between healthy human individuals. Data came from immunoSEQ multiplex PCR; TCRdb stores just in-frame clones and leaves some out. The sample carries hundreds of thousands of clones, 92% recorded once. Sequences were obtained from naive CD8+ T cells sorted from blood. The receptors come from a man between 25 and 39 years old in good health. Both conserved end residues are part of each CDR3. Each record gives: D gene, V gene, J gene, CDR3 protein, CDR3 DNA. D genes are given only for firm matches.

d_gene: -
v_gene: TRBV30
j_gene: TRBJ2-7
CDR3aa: CAWSAGGQQAYEQYF
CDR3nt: TGTGCCTGGAGTGCCGGGGGACAGCAAGCCTACGAGCAGTACTTC

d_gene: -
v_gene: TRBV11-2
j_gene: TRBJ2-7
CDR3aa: CASSLIPGRVNEQYF
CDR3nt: TGTGCCAGCAGCTTAATCCCTGGCAGGGTAAACGAGCAGTACTTC

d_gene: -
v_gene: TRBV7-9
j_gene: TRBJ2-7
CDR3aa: CASSFSETYEQYF
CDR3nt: TGTGCCAGCAGCTTTAGCGAAACCTACGAGCAGTACTTC

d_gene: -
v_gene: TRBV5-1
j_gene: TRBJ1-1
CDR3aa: CASSLDGGRVTTEAFF
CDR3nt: TGCGCCAGCAGCTTGGATGGGGGTAGGGTAACGACTGAAGCTTTCTTT

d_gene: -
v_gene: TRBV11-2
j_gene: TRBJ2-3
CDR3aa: CASSQTPRTSTDTQYF
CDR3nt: TGTGCCAGCAGCCAGACTCCTCGGACTAGCACAGATACGCAGTATTTT

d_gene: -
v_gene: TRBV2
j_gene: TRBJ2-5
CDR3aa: CASSDPDMRETQYF
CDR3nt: TGTGCCAGCAGTGATCCGGATATGCGCGAGACCCAGTACTTC

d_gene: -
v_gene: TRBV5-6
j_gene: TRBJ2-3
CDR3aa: CASSPAGVADTQYF
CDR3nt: TGTGCCAGCAGCCCGGCGGGTGTCGCAGATACGCAGTATTTT

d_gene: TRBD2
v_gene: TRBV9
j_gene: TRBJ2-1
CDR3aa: CASSVGAYSGNIWDEQFF
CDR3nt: TGTGCCAGCAGCGTAGGGGCCTATAGCGGGAATATCTGGGATGAGCAGTTCTTC

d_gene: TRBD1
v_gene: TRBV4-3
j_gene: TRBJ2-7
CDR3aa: CASSQYTVGTGVSYEQYF
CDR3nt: TGCGCCAGCAGCCAATACACCGTTGGGACAGGGGTTAGCTACGAGCAGTACTTC

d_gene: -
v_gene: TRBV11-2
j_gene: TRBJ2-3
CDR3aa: CASSRGVGVGDTQYF
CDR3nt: TGTGCCAGCAGCCGAGGGGTAGGGGTGGGAGATACGCAGTATTTT

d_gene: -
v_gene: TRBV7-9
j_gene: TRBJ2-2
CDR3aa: CASSLDSGELFF
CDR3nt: TGTGCCAGCAGCTTAGACAGCGGGGAGCTGTTTTTT

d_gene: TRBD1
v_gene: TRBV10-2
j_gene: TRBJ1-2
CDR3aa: CASRHPGQGLLGYTF
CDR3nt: TGCGCCAGCAGACATCCGGGACAGGGGCTCTTAGGCTACACCTTC